A selection of T cell receptor beta chains follows, all from one sample in a study of Ad26.COV2.S vaccination and SARS-CoV-2 variants. TCRdb keeps only in-frame clones here, not all; method: immunoSEQ multiplex PCR. The sample holds more than 150,000 clones, roughly 89% seen once. The sample was peripheral blood, taken after recovery from COVID-19. The source is a human donor who had recovered from COVID-19. The CDR3 runs from the conserved cysteine through the conserved F or W. A D gene is named only where the DNA matches it firmly. Where a row states a size, it is once, few, many or the class of an expanded clone; other rows omit it.

NA,TRBJ1-4,NA,TRBV11-2,CASSLGATNEKLFF,TGTGCCAGCAGCTTAGGGGCAACTAATGAAAAACTGTTTTTT
NA,TRBJ2-1,TRBD1,TRBV7-9,CASSPGQGDSSYNEQFF,TGTGCCAGCAGCCCCGGACAGGGAGATAGCTCCTACAATGAGCAGTTCTTC
NA,TRBJ2-1,TRBD2,TRBV10-1,CASSEGTSGRAYNEQFF,TGCGCCAGCAGTGAGGGCACTAGCGGGAGGGCCTACAATGAGCAGTTCTTC
NA,TRBJ1-1,TRBD1,TRBV29-1,CSVHRQGANTEAFF,TGCAGCGTACACCGACAGGGGGCAAACACTGAAGCTTTCTTT
NA,TRBJ2-1,TRBD1,TRBV9,CASSVLGTGGRNEQFF,TGTGCCAGCAGCGTTCTGGGGACAGGGGGCCGCAATGAGCAGTTCTTC
NA,TRBJ2-7,TRBD2,TRBV9,CASSVAGASGNEQYF,TGTGCCAGCAGCGTAGCCGGGGCTAGCGGGAACGAGCAGTACTTC
NA,TRBJ2-5,TRBD2,TRBV2,CASSSLAGGETQYF,TGTGCCAGCAGTTCACTAGCGGGGGGAGAGACCCAGTACTTC
few,TRBJ2-7,NA,TRBV12-3/TRBV12-4,CASPPDPSYEQYF,TGTGCCAGCCCCCCTGACCCTAGCTACGAGCAGTACTTC
NA,TRBJ2-7,TRBD2,TRBV5-4,CASSWGEGLEQYF,TGTGCCAGCAGCTGGGGGGAGGGCCTCGAGCAGTACTTC
few,TRBJ2-3,NA,TRBV7-6,CASSLGATDTQYF,TGTGCCAGCAGCTTGGGGGCCACAGATACGCAGTATTTT
NA,TRBJ1-6,NA,TRBV9,CASGTSSYNSPLHF,TGTGCCAGCGGGACTAGCTCCTATAATTCACCCCTCCACTTT
NA,TRBJ1-2,NA,TRBV7-8,CASSSREAGGGYTF,TGTGCCAGCAGCTCAAGGGAAGCTGGGGGTGGCTACACCTTC
once,TRBJ1-2,TRBD1,TRBV9,CASSGQGPTIYGYTF,TGTGCCAGCAGCGGACAGGGCCCGACCATTTATGGCTACACCTTC
NA,TRBJ1-1,NA,TRBV2,CASSEVAGRQAVTEAFF,TGTGCCAGCAGTGAAGTTGCAGGGCGGCAGGCGGTCACTGAAGCTTTCTTT
NA,TRBJ2-7,NA,TRBV4-1,CASSLHQGNEQYF,TGCGCCAGCAGCCTCCATCAGGGCAACGAGCAGTACTTC
NA,TRBJ2-2,NA,TRBV20-1,CSGTEGGELFF,TGCAGTGGGACAGAAGGCGGGGAGCTGTTTTTT
NA,TRBJ2-7,TRBD2,TRBV10-3,CAISLAGVAEQYF,TGTGCCATCAGCCTAGCGGGAGTAGCCGAGCAGTACTTC
NA,TRBJ1-4,NA,TRBV9,CASSEARGNEKLFF,TGTGCCAGCAGCGAGGCGAGGGGTAATGAAAAACTGTTTTTT
NA,TRBJ1-4,NA,TRBV27,CASSSLSSPEKLFF,TGTGCCAGCAGTTCACTAAGCTCCCCTGAAAAACTGTTTTTT
NA,TRBJ2-3,NA,TRBV5-4,CASTPSGPHSTDTQYF,TGTGCCAGCACCCCGTCGGGGCCCCATAGCACAGATACGCAGTATTTT
NA,TRBJ2-7,NA,TRBV12-3/TRBV12-4,CASSTPNSYEQYF,TGTGCCAGCAGTACTCCTAATTCCTACGAGCAGTACTTC
NA,TRBJ2-7,NA,TRBV20-1,CSASPGYEQYF,TGCAGTGCTAGCCCGGGCTACGAGCAGTACTTC
once,TRBJ1-5,NA,TRBV11-2,CASSLSLNQPQHF,TGTGCCAGCAGCTTAAGTCTCAATCAGCCCCAGCATTTT
NA,TRBJ1-6,TRBD1,TRBV7-9,CASSNSDRGTGSPLHF,TGTGCCAGCAGCAATTCCGACAGGGGCACAGGTTCACCCCTCCACTTT
NA,TRBJ1-5,NA,TRBV7-8,CASSAGQRNQPQHF,TGTGCCAGCAGCGCAGGACAGCGAAATCAGCCCCAGCATTTT
NA,TRBJ1-1,NA,TRBV5-1,CASSFNPGTEAFF,TGCGCCAGCAGCTTTAACCCTGGCACTGAAGCTTTCTTT
NA,TRBJ2-5,TRBD2,TRBV28,CASSPAGAQETQYF,TGTGCCAGCTCCCCAGCGGGGGCACAAGAGACCCAGTACTTC
NA,TRBJ2-3,TRBD2,TRBV10-3,CAISGTSGGMDTQYF,TGTGCCATCAGCGGGACTAGCGGGGGCATGGATACGCAGTATTTT
once,TRBJ2-7,NA,TRBV9,CASSTGTPNYEQYF,TGTGCCAGCAGCACCGGGACTCCAAACTACGAGCAGTACTTC
NA,TRBJ2-1,TRBD2,TRBV9,CASSSPSSGGRNEQFF,TGTGCCAGCAGCTCACCATCGAGCGGGGGAAGGAATGAGCAGTTCTTC
NA,TRBJ1-2,NA,TRBV20-1,CSASRQGRLYYTF,TGCAGTGCTAGTAGGCAGGGAAGATTGTACTACACCTTC